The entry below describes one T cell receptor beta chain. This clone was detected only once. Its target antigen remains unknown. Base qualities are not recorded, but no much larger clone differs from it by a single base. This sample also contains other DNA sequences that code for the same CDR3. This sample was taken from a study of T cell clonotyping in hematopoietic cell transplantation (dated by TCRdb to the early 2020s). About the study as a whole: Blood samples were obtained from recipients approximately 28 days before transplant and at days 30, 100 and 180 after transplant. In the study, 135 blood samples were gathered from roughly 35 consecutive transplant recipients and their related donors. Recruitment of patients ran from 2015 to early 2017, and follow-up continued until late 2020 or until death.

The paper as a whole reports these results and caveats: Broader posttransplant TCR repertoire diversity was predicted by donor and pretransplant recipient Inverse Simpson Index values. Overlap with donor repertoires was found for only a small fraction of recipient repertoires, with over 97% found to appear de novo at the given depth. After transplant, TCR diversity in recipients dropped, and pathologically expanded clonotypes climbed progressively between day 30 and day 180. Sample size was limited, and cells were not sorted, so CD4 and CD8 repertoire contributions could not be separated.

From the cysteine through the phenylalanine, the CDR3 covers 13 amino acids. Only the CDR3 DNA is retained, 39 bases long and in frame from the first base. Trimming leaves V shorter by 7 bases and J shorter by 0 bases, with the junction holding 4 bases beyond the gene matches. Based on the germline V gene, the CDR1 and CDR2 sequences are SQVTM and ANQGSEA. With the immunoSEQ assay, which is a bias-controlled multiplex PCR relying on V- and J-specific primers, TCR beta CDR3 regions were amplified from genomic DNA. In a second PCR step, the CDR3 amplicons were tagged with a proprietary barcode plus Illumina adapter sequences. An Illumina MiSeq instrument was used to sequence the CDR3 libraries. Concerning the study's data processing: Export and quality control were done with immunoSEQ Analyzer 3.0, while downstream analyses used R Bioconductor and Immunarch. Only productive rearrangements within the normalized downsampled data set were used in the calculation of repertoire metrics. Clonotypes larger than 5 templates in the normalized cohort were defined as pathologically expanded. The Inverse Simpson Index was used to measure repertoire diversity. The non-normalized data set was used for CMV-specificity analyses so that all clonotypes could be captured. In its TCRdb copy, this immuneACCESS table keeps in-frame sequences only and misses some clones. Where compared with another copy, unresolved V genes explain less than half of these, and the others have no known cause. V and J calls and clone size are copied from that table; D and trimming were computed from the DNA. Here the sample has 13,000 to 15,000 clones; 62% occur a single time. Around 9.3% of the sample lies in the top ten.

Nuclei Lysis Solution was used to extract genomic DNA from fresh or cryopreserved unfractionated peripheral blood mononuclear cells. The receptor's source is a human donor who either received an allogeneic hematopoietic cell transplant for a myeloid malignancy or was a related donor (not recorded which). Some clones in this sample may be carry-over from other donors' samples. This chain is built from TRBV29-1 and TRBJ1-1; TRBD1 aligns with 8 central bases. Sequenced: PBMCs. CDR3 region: CSGNRGMNTEAFF. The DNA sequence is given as TGCAGCGGAAACAGGGGGATGAACACTGAAGCTTTCTTT.